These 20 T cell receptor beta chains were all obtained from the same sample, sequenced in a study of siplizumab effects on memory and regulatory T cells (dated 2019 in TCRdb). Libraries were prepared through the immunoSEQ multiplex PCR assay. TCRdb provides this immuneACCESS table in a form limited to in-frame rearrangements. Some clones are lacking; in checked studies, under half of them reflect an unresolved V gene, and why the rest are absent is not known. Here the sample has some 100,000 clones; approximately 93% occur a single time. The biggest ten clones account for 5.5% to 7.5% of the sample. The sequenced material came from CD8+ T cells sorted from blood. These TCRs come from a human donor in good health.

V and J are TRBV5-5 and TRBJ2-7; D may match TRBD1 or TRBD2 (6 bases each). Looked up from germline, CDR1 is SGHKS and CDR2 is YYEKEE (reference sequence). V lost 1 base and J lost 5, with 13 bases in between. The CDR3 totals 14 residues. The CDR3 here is CASSLSRGGNEQYF. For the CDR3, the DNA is TGTGCCAGCAGCTTGTCCAGGGGAGGCAACGAGCAGTACTTC.

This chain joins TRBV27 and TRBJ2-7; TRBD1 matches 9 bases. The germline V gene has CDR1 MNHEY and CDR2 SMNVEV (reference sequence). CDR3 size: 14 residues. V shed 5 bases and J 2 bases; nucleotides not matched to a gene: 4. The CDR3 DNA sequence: TGTGCCAGCAGTCCCAGGGACAGGGCCTACGAGCAGTACTTC. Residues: CASSPRDRAYEQYF.

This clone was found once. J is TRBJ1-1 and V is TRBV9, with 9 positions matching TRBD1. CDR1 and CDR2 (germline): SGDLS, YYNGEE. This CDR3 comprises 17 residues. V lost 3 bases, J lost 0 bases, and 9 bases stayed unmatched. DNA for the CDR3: TGTGCCAGCAGCGCCGGGACAGGGTTTGACTTGAACACTGAAGCTTTCTTT. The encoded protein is CASSAGTGFDLNTEAFF.

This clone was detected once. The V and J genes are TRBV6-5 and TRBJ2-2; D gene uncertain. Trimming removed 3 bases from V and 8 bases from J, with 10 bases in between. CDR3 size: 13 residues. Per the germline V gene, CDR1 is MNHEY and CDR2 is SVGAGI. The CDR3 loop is CASSYVGSGELFF. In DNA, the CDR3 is TGTGCCAGCAGTTATGTAGGGTCAGGGGAGCTGTTTTTT.

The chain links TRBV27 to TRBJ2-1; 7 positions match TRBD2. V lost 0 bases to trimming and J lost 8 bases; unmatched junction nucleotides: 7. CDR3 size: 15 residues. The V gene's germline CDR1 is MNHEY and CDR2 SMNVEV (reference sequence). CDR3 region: CASSLSGGSGDEQFF. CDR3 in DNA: TGTGCCAGCAGTTTATCCGGCGGGAGTGGGGATGAGCAGTTCTTC.

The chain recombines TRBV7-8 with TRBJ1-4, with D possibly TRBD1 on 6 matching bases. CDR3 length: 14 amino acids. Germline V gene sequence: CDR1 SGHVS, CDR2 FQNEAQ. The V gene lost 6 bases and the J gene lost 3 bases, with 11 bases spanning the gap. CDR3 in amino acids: CASRTGFSNEKLFF. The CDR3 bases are TGTGCCAGCAGAACAGGGTTTTCTAATGAAAAACTGTTTTTT.

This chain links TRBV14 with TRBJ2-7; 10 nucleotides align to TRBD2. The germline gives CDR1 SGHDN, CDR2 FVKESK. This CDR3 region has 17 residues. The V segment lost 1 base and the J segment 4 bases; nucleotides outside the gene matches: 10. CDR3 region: CASSQGWGAGGLYEQYF. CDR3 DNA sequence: TGTGCCAGCAGCCAAGGCTGGGGAGCGGGGGGGCTTTACGAGCAGTACTTC.

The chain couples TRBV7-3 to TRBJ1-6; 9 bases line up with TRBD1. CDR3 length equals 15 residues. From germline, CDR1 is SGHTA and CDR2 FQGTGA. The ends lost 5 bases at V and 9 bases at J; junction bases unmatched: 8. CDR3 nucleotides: TGTGCCAGCAGCCCCGGGACAGGGAACGGTTCACCCCTCCACTTT. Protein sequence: CASSPGTGNGSPLHF.

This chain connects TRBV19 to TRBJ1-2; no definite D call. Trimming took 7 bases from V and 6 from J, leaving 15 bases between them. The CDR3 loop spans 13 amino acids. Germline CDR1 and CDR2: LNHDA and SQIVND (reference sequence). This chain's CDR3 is CASTDRGLNGYTF. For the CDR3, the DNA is TGTGCCAGTACCGATAGAGGGCTCAATGGCTACACCTTC.

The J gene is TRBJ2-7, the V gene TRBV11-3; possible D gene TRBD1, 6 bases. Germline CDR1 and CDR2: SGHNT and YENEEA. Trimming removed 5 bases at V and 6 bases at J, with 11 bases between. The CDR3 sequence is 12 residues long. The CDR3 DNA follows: TGTGCCAGCAGCCAACAGGGCCCCGAGCAGTACTTC. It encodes CASSQQGPEQYF.

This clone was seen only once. The chain's CDR3 is CAGQTGASEQYF. As DNA, the CDR3 is TGTGCCGGACAGACAGGGGCGAGTGAGCAGTACTTC. The genes are TRBV2 and TRBJ2-7, with 8 bases identical to TRBD1. Unmatched junction bases numbered 10, after V lost 11 bases and J lost 7 bases. In germline, CDR1 is SNHLY, CDR2 FYNNEI. The CDR3 totals 12 residues.

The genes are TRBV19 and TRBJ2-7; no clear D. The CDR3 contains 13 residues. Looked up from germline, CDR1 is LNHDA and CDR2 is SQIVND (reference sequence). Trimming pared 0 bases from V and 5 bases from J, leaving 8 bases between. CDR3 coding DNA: TGTGCCAGTAGTATAGATGTAGCCGACGAGCAGTACTTC. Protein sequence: CASSIDVADEQYF.

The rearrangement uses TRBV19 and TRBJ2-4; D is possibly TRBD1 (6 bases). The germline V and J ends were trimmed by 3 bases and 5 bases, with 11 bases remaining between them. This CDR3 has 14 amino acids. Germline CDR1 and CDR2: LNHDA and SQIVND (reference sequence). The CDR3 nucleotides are TGTGCCAGTAGTATTCAGGGGATCCAAAACATTCAGTACTTC. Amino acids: CASSIQGIQNIQYF.

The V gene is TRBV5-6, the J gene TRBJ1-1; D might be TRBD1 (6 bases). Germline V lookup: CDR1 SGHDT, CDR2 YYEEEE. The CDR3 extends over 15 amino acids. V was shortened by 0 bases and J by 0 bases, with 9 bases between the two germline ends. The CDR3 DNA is TGTGCCAGCAGCTTGGAGGGGGGGGTGAACACTGAAGCTTTCTTT. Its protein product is CASSLEGGVNTEAFF. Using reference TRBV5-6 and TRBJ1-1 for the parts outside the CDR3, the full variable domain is DAGVTQSPTHLIKTRGQQVTLRCSPKSGHDTVSWYQQALGQGPQFIFQYYEEEERQRGNFPDRFSGHQFPNYSSELNVNALLLGDSALYLCASSLEGGVNTEAFFGQGTRLTVV.

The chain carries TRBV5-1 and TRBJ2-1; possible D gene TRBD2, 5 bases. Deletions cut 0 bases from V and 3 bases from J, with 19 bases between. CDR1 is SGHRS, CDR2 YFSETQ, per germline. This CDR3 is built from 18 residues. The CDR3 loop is CASSLAPLRVSGYNEQFF. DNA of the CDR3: TGCGCCAGCAGCTTGGCCCCCCTCCGGGTGAGCGGCTACAATGAGCAGTTCTTC.

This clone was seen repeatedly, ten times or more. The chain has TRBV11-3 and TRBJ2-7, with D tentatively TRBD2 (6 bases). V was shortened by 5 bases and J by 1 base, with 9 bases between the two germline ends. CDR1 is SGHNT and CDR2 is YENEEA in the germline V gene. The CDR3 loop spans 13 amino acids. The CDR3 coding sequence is TGTGCCAGCAGCACCGGGACTTCCTACGAGCAGTACTTC. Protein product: CASSTGTSYEQYF.

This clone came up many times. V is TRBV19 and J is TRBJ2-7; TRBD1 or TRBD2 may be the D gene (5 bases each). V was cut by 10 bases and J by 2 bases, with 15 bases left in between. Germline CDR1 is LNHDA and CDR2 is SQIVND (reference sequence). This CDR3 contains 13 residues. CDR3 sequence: CATSRDETYEQYF. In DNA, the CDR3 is TGTGCCACCTCCCGGGACGAGACCTACGAGCAGTACTTC.

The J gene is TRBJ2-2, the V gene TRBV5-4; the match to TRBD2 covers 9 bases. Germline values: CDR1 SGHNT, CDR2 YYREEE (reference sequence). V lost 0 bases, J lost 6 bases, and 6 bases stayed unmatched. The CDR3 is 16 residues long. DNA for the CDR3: TGTGCCAGCAGCTTGGAAGCGGGAGGTGACGCCGGGGAGCTGTTTTTT. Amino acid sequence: CASSLEAGGDAGELFF. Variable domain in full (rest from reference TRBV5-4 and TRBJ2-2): ETGVTQSPTHLIKTRGQQVTLRCSSQSGHNTVSWYQQALGQGPQFIFQYYREEENGRGNFPPRFSGLQFPNYSSELNVNALELDDSALYLCASSLEAGGDAGELFFGEGSRLTVL.

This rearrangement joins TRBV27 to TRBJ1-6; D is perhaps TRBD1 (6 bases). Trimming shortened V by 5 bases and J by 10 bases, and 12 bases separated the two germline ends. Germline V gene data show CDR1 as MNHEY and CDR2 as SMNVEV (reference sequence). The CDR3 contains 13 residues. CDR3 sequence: CASSTGWWSPLHF. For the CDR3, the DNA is TGTGCCAGCAGTACAGGGTGGTGGTCACCCCTCCACTTT.

This chain's CDR3 is CASSLLRLAGVEEQFF. CDR3 DNA: TGTGCCAGCAGTTTACTACGGCTAGCGGGAGTTGAAGAGCAGTTCTTC. The chain couples TRBV27 to TRBJ2-1, with TRBD2 matching 10 bases. Germline trimming cut 2 bases from V and 10 bases from J; bases unmatched to any gene: 11. The CDR3 totals 16 residues. CDR1 is MNHEY, CDR2 SMNVEV, per germline (reference sequence).